This T cell receptor (beta chain) comes out of a study of tumor-infiltrating lymphocytes in primary liver carcinoma. Study in general: Patients were both men and women, whose ages ran from 30 to 69 years. Study-level findings and limits: Overlap between tumor regions exceeded overlap of tumor with adjacent tissue or blood.

Extraction also yielded germline DNA, while blood RNA was obtained from unsorted whole blood. The trim removed 7 bases at V and 0 bases at J, leaving 0 bases unmatched. The V gene's germline CDR1 is MNHEY and CDR2 SVGEGT. The length of the CDR3 is 12 residues. This clonotype was recorded at least ten times. The antigen is not known. TCR beta cDNA was prepared out of around 460 ng total RNA by means of a constant-region primer. Three-round nested multiplex PCR performed with slightly modified ARM-PCR produced the TCR beta libraries. In the first two PCR rounds, TRBV1-TRBV30 forward primers were paired with a C-beta reverse primer, and each round lasted roughly 9 cycles. Each CDR3 protein gets one entry after TCRdb re-called the multiplex PCR reads with MiXCR. The table has a few hundred thousand distinct CDR3 sequences, 50% to 75% seen once.

The source is a woman between 25 and 40 years old with primary liver carcinoma and hepatitis B virus infection. The sequenced sample was peripheral blood. The chain couples TRBV6-2 or TRBV6-3 to TRBJ2-7; 7 bases fit TRBD2. CDR3 coding DNA: TGTGCCAGCACTAGCGGCTCCTACGAGCAGTACTTC. It yields the protein CASTSGSYEQYF.